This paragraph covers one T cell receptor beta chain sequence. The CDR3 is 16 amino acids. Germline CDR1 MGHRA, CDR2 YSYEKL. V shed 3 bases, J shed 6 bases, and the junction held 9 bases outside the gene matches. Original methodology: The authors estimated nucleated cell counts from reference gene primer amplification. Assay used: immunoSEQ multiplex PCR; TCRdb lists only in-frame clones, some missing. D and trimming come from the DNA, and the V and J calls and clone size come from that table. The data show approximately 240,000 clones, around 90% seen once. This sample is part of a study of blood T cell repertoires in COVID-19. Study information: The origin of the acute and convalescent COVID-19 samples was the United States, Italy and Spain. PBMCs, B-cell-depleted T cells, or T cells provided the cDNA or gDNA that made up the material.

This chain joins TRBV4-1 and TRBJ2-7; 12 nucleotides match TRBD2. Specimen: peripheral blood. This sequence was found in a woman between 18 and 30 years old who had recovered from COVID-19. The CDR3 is CASSHLAGGPRREQYF. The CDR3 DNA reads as TGCGCCAGCAGCCACCTAGCGGGAGGGCCGAGACGCGAGCAGTACTTC.